A selection of T cell receptor beta chains follows, all from one sample in a study of shared clonotypes between healthy human individuals. Produced via immunoSEQ multiplex PCR; TCRdb's table is partial and in-frame only. This table has about 1.4 million clones, roughly 96% appearing once. Specimen: naive CD4+ T cells sorted from blood. These receptors originate from a man aged 25 to 40 in good health. Both conserved end residues are part of each CDR3. The D gene is left open where the match is weak. The listing skips clone size in some rows; elsewhere it reads once, few, many or a size class.

clone_size | j_call | v_call | d_call | cdr3_nt | cdr3_aa
- | TRBJ2-5 | TRBV4-1 | - | TGCGCCAGCAGCCAAGTTCCGGGGGAGACCCAGTACTTC | CASSQVPGETQYF
- | TRBJ2-1 | TRBV19 | TRBD2 | TGTGCCAGTAGTATACGGCTAGCGGGAACTGAGCAGTTCTTC | CASSIRLAGTEQFF
- | TRBJ2-1 | TRBV7-3 | TRBD1 | TGTGCCAGCAGCCCAAGGGGCCGGACAGGCGAAAGGGCTCAATCCTACAATGAGCAGTTCTTC | CASSPRGRTGERAQSYNEQFF
- | TRBJ2-7 | TRBV19 | TRBD1 | TGTGCCAGCGCCGGGACAGGGTGGTACTACGAGCAGTACTTC | CASAGTGWYYEQYF
- | TRBJ2-3 | TRBV5-1 | - | TGCGCCAGCAGCTTGCAGGGGTCCACAGATACGCAGTATTTT | CASSLQGSTDTQYF
- | TRBJ2-3 | TRBV29-1 | TRBD1 | TGCAGCGTCAGGGGGCGATTTAAGACAGATACGCAGTATTTT | CSVRGRFKTDTQYF
- | TRBJ1-5 | TRBV28 | - | TGTGCCAGCAGTTCACCTGCTCAGCCCCAGCATTTT | CASSSPAQPQHF
- | TRBJ2-1 | TRBV29-1 | - | TGCAGCGTTGAAGATCCAGCGGTCTCCTACAATGAGCAGTTCTTC | CSVEDPAVSYNEQFF
- | TRBJ2-7 | TRBV11-2 | TRBD2 | TGTGCCAGCAGCTTGGTCACTAGCGGCTACGAGCAGTACTTC | CASSLVTSGYEQYF
- | TRBJ2-7 | TRBV21-1 | - | TGTGCCAGCAGCATTACCGGACTCCCCGGCTCCTACGAGCAGTACTTC | CASSITGLPGSYEQYF
- | TRBJ2-1 | TRBV5-5 | TRBD1 | TGTGCCAGCAGCTTGGCCCACCTTATAGGACAGGGCAATGAGCAGTTCTTC | CASSLAHLIGQGNEQFF
- | TRBJ2-1 | TRBV9 | TRBD2 | TGTGCCAGCAGCGTAGAACTAGCGACCACCTACAATGAGCAGTTCTTC | CASSVELATTYNEQFF
- | TRBJ2-5 | TRBV5-1 | - | TGCGCCAGCAGCTTGGAAGGGGAAGAGACCCAGTACTTC | CASSLEGEETQYF
- | TRBJ2-7 | TRBV7-2 | - | TGTGCCAGCAGCTTAGTTAGTCTAAGCGAGCAGTACTTC | CASSLVSLSEQYF
- | TRBJ1-5 | TRBV28 | - | TGTGCCAGCAGTTTAGCGAGTCAGCCCCAGCATTTT | CASSLASQPQHF
- | TRBJ1-4 | TRBV2 | - | TGTGCCAGCAGGAGCCAGGGTGCAACTAATGAAAAACTGTTTTTT | CASRSQGATNEKLFF
once | TRBJ2-3 | TRBV10-3 | TRBD1 | TGTGCCACCGGGACAGACACAGATACGCAGTATTTT | CATGTDTDTQYF
- | TRBJ2-2 | TRBV29-1 | TRBD1 | TGCAGCGTGACCGGGACAGGGAACACCGGGGAGCTGTTTTTT | CSVTGTGNTGELFF
- | TRBJ2-1 | TRBV7-7 | TRBD2 | TGTGCTAGCAGCAAGGGACTAGCGGCCTACAATGAGCAGTTCTTC | CASSKGLAAYNEQFF
- | TRBJ2-5 | TRBV7-7 | - | TGTGCTAGCAGCTTAAGGTACCAAGAGACCCAGTACTTC | CASSLRYQETQYF
- | TRBJ1-2 | TRBV5-4 | - | TGTGCCAGCAGCTTGGGACAAGCTAACTATGGCTACACCTTC | CASSLGQANYGYTF
- | TRBJ2-7 | TRBV11-2 | TRBD1 | TGTGCCAGCAGCTTAGTCAGGGGGAGTAGCCCTCCAAACTACGAGCAGTACTTC | CASSLVRGSSPPNYEQYF
- | TRBJ2-5 | TRBV5-4 | - | TGTGCCAGCAGCTTCCCCACGGCAGGCGTTCCGACCCAGTACTTC | CASSFPTAGVPTQYF
- | TRBJ2-7 | TRBV7-2 | TRBD2 | TGTGCCAGCAGCTCGCTACTCTCGTGGCCCGGGGGAGGGGAGCAGTACTTC | CASSSLLSWPGGGEQYF
- | TRBJ1-4 | TRBV6-1 | - | TGTGCCAGCAGGGCATACAGTACAACTAATGAAAAACTGTTTTTT | CASRAYSTTNEKLFF
- | TRBJ2-2 | TRBV9 | - | TGTGCCAGCAGCCCCTCCGGGGGAGGGGAGCTGTTTTTT | CASSPSGGGELFF